One and the same sample provided the 12 T cell receptor beta chains below, sequenced in a study of T cells after yellow fever vaccination. TCRdb re-called the 5' RACE reads through MiXCR, storing one row per CDR3 protein. This sample has tens of thousands of distinct CDR3 sequences, with approximately 7.5% found just once. This sample comprised CD8+ T cells sorted from PBMCs, obtained on the day of the yellow fever booster vaccination. The origin of the receptors is a man between 25 and 39 years old who received the YFV17D yellow fever vaccine.

This clonotype was seen more than once but under ten times. The CDR3 reads CATSDWVASDTQYF. CDR3 sequence (DNA): TGTGCCACCAGTGATTGGGTGGCGTCAGATACGCAGTATTTT. The chain couples TRBV24-1 to TRBJ2-3; D is unresolved. The CDR3 totals 14 residues. V lost 2 bases and J lost 4, with 9 bases in between. Germline loops: CDR1 KGHDR, CDR2 SFDVKD.

J is TRBJ2-1 and V is TRBV12-3 or TRBV12-4; 9 nucleotides align to TRBD2. This CDR3 spans 15 amino acids. The ends lost 7 bases at V and 1 base at J; junction bases unmatched: 5. The CDR3 protein is CASTIAGASYNEQFF. CDR3 DNA: TGTGCCAGCACCATAGCGGGAGCTTCCTACAATGAGCAGTTCTTC.

This clonotype showed up just a few times. This rearrangement joins TRBV5-1 to TRBJ2-7; 7 bases agree with TRBD2. CDR1 is SGHRS and CDR2 is YFSETQ in the germline V gene. The trim removed 5 bases at V and 2 bases at J, leaving 7 bases unmatched. This CDR3 has 14 residues. The CDR3 DNA is TGCGCCAGCAGTTACCTAGCGGAAACCTACGAGCAGTACTTC. Its protein product is CASSYLAETYEQYF.

CDR3 amino acids: CASSISAGPYNEQFF. The CDR3 DNA follows: TGTGCCAGCAGCATTTCCGCGGGACCCTACAATGAGCAGTTCTTC. This chain joins TRBV7-9 and TRBJ2-1; possibly TRBD2 for D (6 bases). Trimming stripped 5 bases from V and 2 bases from J, with 13 bases between. Germline loops: CDR1 SEHNR, CDR2 FQNEAQ (reference sequence). The CDR3 covers 15 residues. Complete variable domain (other parts from reference TRBV7-9 and TRBJ2-1): DTGVSQNPRHKITKRGQNVTFRCDPISEHNRLYWYRQTLGQGPEFLTYFQNEAQLEKSRLLSDRFSAERPKGSFSTLEIQRTEQGDSAMYLCASSISAGPYNEQFFGPGTRLTVL.

The V call is TRBV28, the J call TRBJ2-5; TRBD1 aligns across 9 bases. The V and J ends lost 7 bases and 3 bases, in that order; junction bases with no gene match: 3. The CDR3 is 13 amino acids. CDR1 is MDHEN and CDR2 is SYDVKM in the germline V gene. The CDR3 loop is CASIRTGEETQYF. DNA of the CDR3: TGTGCCAGCATCCGGACAGGGGAAGAGACCCAGTACTTC. Looking up the rest from reference TRBV28 and TRBJ2-5 gives the full variable domain: DVKVTQSSRYLVKRTGEKVFLECVQDMDHENMFWYRQDPGLGLRLIYFSYDVKMKEKGDIPEGYSVSREKKERFSLILESASTNQTSMYLCASIRTGEETQYFGPGTRLLVL.

This clonotype was observed a few times. CDR3 sequence reads: CASSTSNNEQFF. In nucleotides, the CDR3 is TGTGCCAGCAGTACTAGCAACAATGAGCAGTTCTTC. This chain links TRBV12-3 or TRBV12-4 with TRBJ2-1, with a tentative D call TRBD2 (6 bases). V gave up 5 bases and J gave up 5 bases, with 7 bases separating them. This CDR3 contains 12 residues.

The sample holds many counts of this clonotype. V gene TRBV5-1 combines with J gene TRBJ1-1; D possibly corresponds to TRBD1 (6 bases). Germline V gives CDR1 SGHRS, CDR2 YFSETQ. Trimming stripped 8 bases from V and 0 bases from J, with 14 bases between. The CDR3 runs 14 residues. The CDR3 DNA sequence: TGCGCCAGTAACAGGGCTAACATGAACACTGAAGCTTTCTTT. Encoded protein: CASNRANMNTEAFF.

This clonotype was counted ten times or more. The chain uses TRBV5-4 and TRBJ1-5, with a possible D match to TRBD1 (5 bases). CDR3 length: 15 amino acids. The germline V gene has CDR1 SGHNT and CDR2 YYREEE (reference sequence). Trimming left V 0 bases short and J 4 bases short, with 11 bases between. The CDR3 DNA follows: TGTGCCAGCAGCTTGGGGACGGAGGGGAATCAGCCCCAGCATTTT. As protein: CASSLGTEGNQPQHF.

This clonotype was picked up a small number of times. V gene TRBV15 combines with J gene TRBJ2-5, with D perhaps matching TRBD2 (6 bases). The germline V and J ends were trimmed by 1 base and 1 base, with 10 bases remaining between them. CDR1 is LNHNV and CDR2 is YYDKDF in the germline V gene (reference sequence). The CDR3 contains 15 residues. The CDR3, as DNA: TGTGCCACCAGCAGAGGGGTGGGAGGCCAAGAGACCCAGTACTTC. Protein: CATSRGVGGQETQYF.

In this sample, this clonotype turned up a few times. The rearrangement uses TRBV25-1 and TRBJ2-3; 10 bases map to TRBD2. V trimming: 0 bases; J trimming: 3 bases; junction bases outside the gene matches: 9. The CDR3 covers 18 residues. Germline CDR1 is MGHDK and CDR2 is SYGVNS. CDR3 DNA sequence: TGTGCCAGCAGTGAATATTTCCTAGCGGGAGTTGTAACAGATACGCAGTATTTT. Translating gives CASSEYFLAGVVTDTQYF.

This clonotype has a count of ten or more. The chain carries TRBV10-1 and TRBJ2-1; TRBD2 aligns across 11 bases. Germline CDR1 reads WNHNN; CDR2 reads SYGVQD (reference sequence). The CDR3 runs 15 residues. The junction had 8 bases not matched to a gene; V was cut back by 6 bases and J by 7 bases. The CDR3 region is CASSLTSGMGNEQFF. For the CDR3, the DNA is TGCGCCAGCAGCCTGACTAGCGGGATGGGAAATGAGCAGTTCTTC.

The rearrangement links TRBV12-3 or TRBV12-4 to TRBJ2-1; TRBD1 aligns across 9 bases. With 6 bases clipped from V and 8 bases from J, the junction kept 2 bases outside the gene matches. The CDR3 runs to 12 residues. CDR3 DNA: TGTGCCAGCAGCCGACAGGGGGATGAGCAGTTCTTC. Protein sequence: CASSRQGDEQFF.